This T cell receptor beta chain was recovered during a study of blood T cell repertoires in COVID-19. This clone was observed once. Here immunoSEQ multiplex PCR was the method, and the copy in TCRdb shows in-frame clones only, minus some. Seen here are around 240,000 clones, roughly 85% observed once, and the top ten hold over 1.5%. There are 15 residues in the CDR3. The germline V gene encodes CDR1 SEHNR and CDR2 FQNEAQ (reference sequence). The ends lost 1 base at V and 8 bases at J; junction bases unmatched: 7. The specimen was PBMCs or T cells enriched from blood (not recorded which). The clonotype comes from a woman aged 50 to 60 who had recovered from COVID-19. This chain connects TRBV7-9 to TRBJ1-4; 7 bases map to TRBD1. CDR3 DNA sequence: TGTGCCAGCAGCTTAGGGTCCGGGACAGTGGAAAAACTGTTTTTT. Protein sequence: CASSLGSGTVEKLFF.